The clone carrying this T cell receptor (beta chain) was counted a few times. Antigen: not known. Germline assignment: CDR1 ENHRY and CDR2 SYGVKD. The V segment lost 10 bases and the J segment 6 bases; nucleotides outside the gene matches: 7. The CDR3 extends over 13 amino acids. The PCR made use of 60 Vbeta and 13 Jbeta primers. Produced via immunoSEQ multiplex PCR; TCRdb's table is partial and in-frame only. The table lists about 14,000 clones, about 64% of them singletons. This specimen belongs to a study of cytomegalovirus exposure and HLA in healthy donors. Study outcomes and limitations: Other equally common chains were less clonally expanded than HLA-associated TCR beta chains, a later analysis showed. According to an earlier analysis, most TCR beta V segments yielded productive rearrangements about 90% or about 30% of the time.

The sequenced material came from PBMCs. The genes are TRBV10-3 and TRBJ1-4; 8 bases fit TRBD1. This sequence originates from a woman aged 50 to 65 in good health and CMV-seropositive. CDR3 sequence: CATQDRADEKLFF. DNA of the CDR3: TGTGCCACGCAGGACAGGGCGGATGAAAAACTGTTTTTT.